This is a list of T cell receptor beta chains from one sample in a study of graft-versus-host responses after intestinal transplantation. Assay used: immunoSEQ multiplex PCR; TCRdb lists only in-frame clones, some missing. The sample contains about 120,000 clones, approximately 95% of which appear only once. Their target antigens are unknown. The material was unstimulated CD8+ T cells sorted from spleen or lymph node cells, obtained before intestinal transplant. Receptor source: a human donor who received an intestinal transplant. CDR3s include the opening cysteine and the closing phenylalanine or tryptophan. The D gene is left open where the match is weak. Clone size, where shown, is once, few, many, or a class for clones that have expanded.

clone_size,j_call,v_call,d_call,cdr3_length,cdr3_aa,cdr3_nt
NA,TRBJ2-1,TRBV4-3,NA,15,CASSQTDVSYNEQFF,TGCGCCAGCAGCCAAACTGACGTATCCTACAATGAGCAGTTCTTC
NA,TRBJ2-1,TRBV27,NA,15,CASSPPAGTHNEQFF,TGTGCCAGCAGCCCCCCCGCGGGTACGCACAATGAGCAGTTCTTC
NA,TRBJ2-1,TRBV2,TRBD2,16,CASSDRSSGLHNEQFF,TGTGCCAGCAGTGACCGGTCTAGCGGACTTCACAATGAGCAGTTCTTC
NA,TRBJ1-2,TRBV28,NA,16,CASSTPTTGVNYGYTF,TGTGCCAGCAGTACACCCACGACAGGAGTTAACTATGGCTACACCTTC
NA,TRBJ1-2,TRBV13,TRBD1,16,CASSPSPGGQYYGYTF,TGTGCCAGCAGCCCTTCTCCAGGGGGTCAATACTATGGCTACACCTTC
NA,TRBJ2-7,TRBV7-8,TRBD1,15,CASSFATGGRDEQYF,TGTGCCAGCAGCTTCGCCACAGGGGGCCGGGACGAGCAGTACTTC
NA,TRBJ2-7,TRBV19,TRBD1,15,CASSIGTGHSYEQYF,TGTGCCAGTAGTATCGGGACAGGCCATTCCTACGAGCAGTACTTC
NA,TRBJ2-7,TRBV10-3,TRBD2,14,CAISEASGSNEQYF,TGTGCCATCAGTGAGGCTAGCGGGAGCAACGAGCAGTACTTC
NA,TRBJ2-2,TRBV13,NA,17,CASSLELAESNTGELFF,TGTGCCAGCAGCTTAGAATTAGCGGAGTCGAACACCGGGGAGCTGTTTTTT
NA,TRBJ1-2,TRBV6-5,NA,13,CASRHEGPQGYTF,TGTGCCAGCCGTCACGAGGGGCCCCAGGGCTACACCTTC
NA,TRBJ2-7,TRBV7-2,NA,13,CASSFGTLYEQYF,TGTGCCAGCAGCTTCGGCACACTCTACGAGCAGTACTTC
once,TRBJ1-5,TRBV15,NA,13,CATSRDRYQPQHF,TGTGCCACCAGCAGAGATCGGTATCAGCCCCAGCATTTT
NA,TRBJ2-7,TRBV28,TRBD2,16,CASSFPGLAGAYEQYF,TGTGCCAGCAGTTTCCCGGGACTAGCGGGGGCCTACGAGCAGTACTTC
NA,TRBJ1-5,TRBV12-2,NA,18,CASYCRRGTGLVNQPQHF,TGTGCAAGCTATTGTAGAAGGGGAACAGGGCTCGTCAATCAGCCCCAGCATTTT
NA,TRBJ2-2,TRBV4-1,NA,13,CASSQQGTGELFF,TGCGCCAGCAGCCAACAGGGCACCGGGGAGCTGTTTTTT
NA,TRBJ1-1,TRBV4-2,NA,12,CASSQGKTEAFF,TGTGCCAGCAGCCAAGGAAAGACTGAAGCTTTCTTT
NA,TRBJ2-7,TRBV7-8,NA,14,CASSLDSWAYEQYF,TGTGCCAGCAGCTTGGACAGTTGGGCATACGAGCAGTACTTC
NA,TRBJ1-5,TRBV9,NA,13,CASSPSGGQPQHF,TGTGCCAGCAGCCCCAGTGGGGGGCAGCCCCAGCATTTT
NA,TRBJ2-7,TRBV6-1,TRBD1,12,CASGDSHYEQYF,TGTGCCAGCGGGGACAGCCATTACGAGCAGTACTTC
NA,TRBJ2-3,TRBV4-3,TRBD1,15,CASSDRDRAADTQYF,TGCGCCAGCAGCGACCGGGACAGGGCCGCAGATACGCAGTATTTT
NA,TRBJ2-7,TRBV4-3,TRBD1,15,CASSRDRGPLYEQYF,TGCGCCAGCAGCCGTGACAGGGGGCCGCTCTACGAGCAGTACTTC
NA,TRBJ1-2,TRBV27,NA,11,CASSSGYGYTF,TGTGCCAGCAGTTCCGGCTATGGCTACACCTTC
NA,TRBJ2-7,TRBV19,NA,13,CASSITQAYEQYF,TGTGCCAGTAGTATAACTCAAGCCTACGAGCAGTACTTC
NA,TRBJ2-1,TRBV30,NA,14,CAWRRIASYNEQFF,TGTGCCTGGAGAAGAATAGCGTCCTACAATGAGCAGTTCTTC
NA,TRBJ2-7,TRBV10-3,NA,13,CAISEDKVREQYF,TGTGCCATCAGTGAGGATAAAGTTAGGGAGCAGTACTTC
NA,TRBJ2-1,TRBV28,TRBD2,16,CASTPGLADFYNEQFF,TGTGCCAGCACTCCGGGACTAGCGGATTTCTACAATGAGCAGTTCTTC
NA,TRBJ2-7,TRBV19,TRBD2,14,CASSGTSGSYEQYF,TGTGCCAGTAGTGGGACTAGCGGGAGCTACGAGCAGTACTTC
NA,TRBJ1-1,TRBV6-5,NA,14,CASTWGGRSSEAFF,TGTGCCAGCACCTGGGGGGGCCGGTCGAGTGAAGCTTTCTTT
NA,TRBJ2-7,TRBV28,NA,16,CASSEVPGTANYEQYF,TGTGCCAGCAGTGAGGTACCCGGGACGGCCAACTACGAGCAGTACTTC
NA,TRBJ1-2,TRBV28,TRBD1,15,CASSLSLTGSYGYTF,TGTGCCAGCAGTTTAAGCCTGACAGGGTCCTATGGCTACACCTTC
NA,TRBJ2-7,TRBV4-3,NA,13,CASSGELGYEQYF,TGCGCCAGCAGCGGGGAGTTGGGCTACGAGCAGTACTTC
NA,TRBJ2-7,TRBV7-2,NA,12,CASSFAVYEQYF,TGTGCCAGCAGCTTTGCCGTATACGAGCAGTACTTC
once,TRBJ2-1,TRBV15,TRBD1,14,CATSSGQGPNEQFF,TGTGCCACCAGCAGTGGACAGGGGCCCAATGAGCAGTTCTTC
NA,TRBJ1-4,TRBV29-1,TRBD1,15,CSVTISGQGGEKLFF,TGCAGCGTGACTATATCGGGACAGGGAGGTGAAAAACTGTTTTTT
NA,TRBJ2-7,TRBV5-1,NA,14,CASSFAGSSYEQYF,TGCGCCAGCAGCTTTGCGGGGAGCTCCTACGAGCAGTACTTC
NA,TRBJ2-1,TRBV2,TRBD2,16,CASSEATLAGVDEQFF,TGTGCCAGCAGTGAAGCAACGCTAGCGGGAGTAGATGAGCAGTTCTTC
NA,TRBJ2-7,TRBV7-9,TRBD2,16,CASSRTSGSRAYEQYF,TGTGCCAGCAGCCGGACTAGCGGGAGCCGGGCCTACGAGCAGTACTTC
NA,TRBJ2-5,TRBV5-1,NA,14,CASSPKQGGETQYF,TGCGCCAGCAGCCCAAAACAGGGTGGAGAGACCCAGTACTTC
NA,TRBJ1-5,TRBV9,TRBD1,13,CASSVVQGKPQHF,TGTGCCAGCAGCGTAGTACAGGGGAAGCCCCAGCATTTT
NA,TRBJ1-1,TRBV29-1,NA,12,CSVVDTNTEAFF,TGCAGCGTTGTGGACACGAACACTGAAGCTTTCTTT
NA,TRBJ2-7,TRBV6-6,NA,12,CASSYSTYEQYF,TGTGCCAGCAGTTACTCGACGTACGAGCAGTACTTC
NA,TRBJ2-1,TRBV4-2,NA,16,CASSQNRVGTYNEQFF,TGTGCCAGCAGCCAGAACCGGGTCGGGACCTACAATGAGCAGTTCTTC
NA,TRBJ2-1,TRBV25-1,NA,14,CASSDRSLGDEQFF,TGTGCCAGCAGTGACCGCTCGCTGGGAGATGAGCAGTTCTTC